These T cell receptor beta chains were read from a single sample in a study of T cell changes during pregnancy in multiple sclerosis. Sequenced by immunoSEQ multiplex PCR; TCRdb stores in-frame clones only, minus some. Of about 99,000 clones listed, roughly 92% are singletons. The sample in question was peripheral blood, obtained after pregnancy. Receptors were obtained from a female donor with multiple sclerosis, enrolled in a pregnancy study. Both conserved end residues are part of each CDR3. The size of a clone is reported for some rows only, either as once, few or many, or as a class for expanded clones.

abundance	v_gene	j_gene	CDR3aa
-	TRBV7-9	TRBJ2-2	CASSSRGGAEVGELFF
-	TRBV6-5	TRBJ2-5	CASSLEGETQYF
-	TRBV28	TRBJ2-7	CAIAGGAGEQYF
-	TRBV11-2	TRBJ2-1	CASSRTSYNEQFF
-	TRBV7-8	TRBJ1-4	CASSLGQGREKLFF
-	TRBV7-9	TRBJ2-3	CASRGGTVRGRTDTQYF
-	TRBV14	TRBJ1-6	CASSQDPAGKAPLHF
once	TRBV28	TRBJ1-5	CASSHRFGGNQPQHF
-	TRBV5-5	TRBJ2-5	CASSLGGLAGGRETQYF
-	TRBV19	TRBJ2-2	CASSISHRQELFF
-	TRBV4-3	TRBJ2-2	CASSPDRRNTGELFF
-	TRBV7-6	TRBJ1-4	CASSSSGGGATNEKLFF
-	TRBV11-3	TRBJ2-7	CASSLGLGNSQQSHEQYF
-	TRBV11-3	TRBJ2-7	CASSLAGGDYEQYF
once	TRBV5-3	TRBJ2-2	CARSPPPNVVRESSGELFF
-	TRBV5-1	TRBJ2-7	CASSPGQGPYEQYF
-	TRBV7-6	TRBJ1-2	CASSFERLYGYTF
-	TRBV27	TRBJ2-1	CASSQPGQGPSWEQFF
-	TRBV12-2	TRBJ1-1	CASRLQRWTSTEAFF
-	TRBV6-1	TRBJ1-1	CASRTGFTEAFF
-	TRBV2	TRBJ2-7	CASRTPGTGYEQYF
-	TRBV30	TRBJ2-7	CAWSLERGYEQYF
-	TRBV7-6	TRBJ1-1	CASSLTLSRGFSGEAFF
once	TRBV9	TRBJ2-7	CASSPAGVYEQYF
-	TRBV29-1	TRBJ1-4	CSVGGEINEKLFF
-	TRBV5-1	TRBJ1-2	CASSPDRVTGYTF